This entry lists 18 T cell receptor beta chains sequenced from one sample in a study of T-cell memory formation after mild COVID-19 (dated by TCRdb to 2020 to 2023). Libraries came from 5' RACE. TCRdb shows the sequencer as Illumina NovaSeq 6000. The public sequencing data were trimmed at Q25 with fastp and processed into clonotypes with MiXCR by TCRdb, which kept only in-frame beta chains. Every entry covers one CDR3 protein and lists the most common genes and DNA from its rows. For this sample there are more than 75,000 distinct CDR3 sequences; 25% appear just once. The ten largest clones capture about 40% of the sample. Material: PBMCs or a T cell subset sorted from them (not recorded which). Receptor source: a man aged 18 to 29 who had mild COVID-19 (a few samples of this study predate the infection). The sample titles of this study are shuffled in the database, so cell type and time point are left out; the donor was told from shared clones.

The chain carries TRBV9 and TRBJ1-5; 9 bases agree with TRBD1. This CDR3 region has 14 residues. CDR1 and CDR2 from the germline V gene are SGDLS and YYNGEE. The ends lost 10 bases at V and 5 bases at J; junction bases unmatched: 10. CDR3 region: CAHPRDRVYQPQHF. The CDR3 coding sequence is TGTGCCCACCCCCGGGACAGGGTTTATCAGCCCCAGCATTTT.

This clonotype turned up a few times. The chain combines TRBV7-9 with TRBJ1-3; D is unclear. The V and J ends lost 3 bases and 4 bases respectively, with 1 base between them. This CDR3 has 11 amino acids. Germline CDR1 is SEHNR and CDR2 is FQNEAQ (reference sequence). The CDR3 sequence: CASSFGNTIYF. CDR3 in DNA: TGTGCCAGCAGCTTCGGAAACACCATATATTTT.

This clonotype has more than one count but fewer than ten. The chain is built from TRBV19 and TRBJ2-3, with D hard to call. The CDR3 loop spans 13 amino acids. V lost 3 bases to trimming and J lost 8 bases, with 12 bases between them. The germline gives CDR1 LNHDA, CDR2 SQIVND (reference sequence). The CDR3, as DNA: TGTGCCAGTAGTATCCTGAAGGGAAGTACGCAGTATTTT. Translating it yields CASSILKGSTQYF.

The CDR3 coding sequence is TGTGCCAGCAGCTTGGGGGGGCCCGGGGAGCTGTTTTTT. Protein sequence: CASSLGGPGELFF. The chain employs TRBV5-5 and TRBJ2-2; D may be TRBD1 (6 bases). Germline V gene lookup returns CDR1 SGHKS and CDR2 YYEKEE (reference sequence). With 0 bases removed from V and 6 bases from J, the gap between germline ends came to 6 bases. The CDR3 sequence is 13 residues long.

The rearrangement links TRBV29-1 to TRBJ1-1; a possible D gene is TRBD1 (6 bases). Germline CDR1 is SQVTM and CDR2 is ANQGSEA. The CDR3 consists of 11 residues. V lost 5 bases to trimming and J lost 11 bases, with 15 bases between them. The CDR3 sequence is CSVWRTVDAFF. The CDR3 DNA reads as TGCAGCGTTTGGAGGACAGTAGACGCTTTCTTT.

The rearrangement uses TRBV24-1 and TRBJ2-2, with TRBD2 identical over 9 bases. The V and J ends lost 5 bases and 5 bases, in that order; junction bases with no gene match: 2. This CDR3 has 14 amino acids. The germline V gene has CDR1 KGHDR and CDR2 SFDVKD. CDR3 nucleotide sequence: TGTGCCACCAGTGGGACTAGCGTGACCGGGGAGCTGTTTTTT. It specifies CATSGTSVTGELFF.

A few counts support this clonotype. CDR3 amino acids: CASSSDRGGETQYF. The CDR3 DNA reads TGTGCCAGCAGCTCGGACAGGGGTGGGGAGACCCAGTACTTC. The genes are TRBV7-9 and TRBJ2-5, with 9 bases matching TRBD1. CDR3 size: 14 residues. The germline CDR1 and CDR2 sequences are SEHNR and FQNEAQ (reference sequence). Losses at the gene ends were 4 bases for V and 5 bases for J; bases not matched to a gene: 5.

This clonotype occurred a few times. The chain combines TRBV5-1 with TRBJ2-1; TRBD2 matches 7 bases. The CDR3 is made up of 14 amino acids. CDR1 and CDR2 (germline): SGHRS, YFSETQ. Trimming at V came to 0 bases and at J to 4 bases, leaving 1 base not matched to a gene. The CDR3 sequence: CASSLEGGYNEQFF. In nucleotides, the CDR3 is TGCGCCAGCAGCTTGGAGGGAGGGTACAATGAGCAGTTCTTC. Variable domain in full (rest from reference TRBV5-1 and TRBJ2-1): KAGVTQTPRYLIKTRGQQVTLSCSPISGHRSVSWYQQTPGQGLQFLFEYFSETQRNKGNFPGRFSGRQFSNSRSEMNVSTLELGDSALYLCASSLEGGYNEQFFGPGTRLTVL.

This clonotype has just a few counts. The genes are TRBV6-6 and TRBJ2-1; tentatively, D is TRBD1 (6 bases). CDR1 MNHNY and CDR2 SVGAGI come from the germline V gene (reference sequence). The CDR3 spans 19 residues. Trimming removed 0 bases from V and 0 bases from J, with 18 bases in between. The CDR3 DNA is TGTGCCAGCAGTTACTCGACAGAGCCGGGACACAGCTCCTACAATGAGCAGTTCTTC. It yields the protein CASSYSTEPGHSSYNEQFF.

This rearrangement joins TRBV29-1 to TRBJ1-2; no firm D call. Germline CDR1 is SQVTM and CDR2 is ANQGSEA. The CDR3 is 12 amino acids. V was cut by 2 bases and J by 2 bases, with 6 bases left in between. CDR3 nucleotides: TGCAGCGTTGAATTGGACAACTATGGCTACACCTTC. It translates to CSVELDNYGYTF. Based on the CDR3 plus reference TRBV29-1 and TRBJ1-2, the full variable domain is SAVISQKPSRDICQRGTSLTIQCQVDSQVTMMFWYRQQPGQSLTLIATANQGSEATYESGFVIDKFPISRPNLTFSTLTVSNMSPEDSSIYLCSVELDNYGYTFGSGTRLTVV.

The V call is TRBV4-2, the J call TRBJ2-7, with 9 positions matching TRBD1. The CDR3 consists of 16 residues. Germline CDR1 is LGHNA and CDR2 is YNFKEQ. Trimming took 3 bases from V and 0 from J; bases not matched to a gene: 6. The CDR3: CASSQITGGDSYEQYF. The DNA for the CDR3 is TGTGCCAGCAGCCAGATAACAGGGGGCGACTCCTACGAGCAGTACTTC.

In its sample, this clonotype was seen many times. The chain employs TRBV4-1 and TRBJ2-3; 7 nucleotides align to TRBD1. The CDR3 runs to 16 residues. The V gene end was trimmed by 2 bases and the J gene end by 0 bases; junction bases not matched to a gene: 5. Germline lookup yields CDR1 MGHRA and CDR2 YSYEKL. The CDR3 DNA is TGCGCCAGCAGCCAATTGGTGACAGGGAGCACAGATACGCAGTATTTT. This encodes CASSQLVTGSTDTQYF.

Remarks on this clonotype: Its ends do not fully match the called genes, so a read error is possible. This chain connects TRBV9 to TRBJ1-1, with 7 bases matching TRBD1. Looked up from germline, CDR1 is SGDLS and CDR2 is YYNGEE. The CDR3 totals 16 residues. The CDR3 sequence is CASSDGEGAVGTEAYF. CDR3 coding DNA: TGTGCCAGCAGCGATGGAGAGGGGGCAGTGGGCACTGAAGCTTACTTT.

The chain joins TRBV27 to TRBJ2-5, with D perhaps matching TRBD1 (6 bases). Trimming left V 1 base short and J 4 bases short, with 10 bases between. CDR1 MNHEY and CDR2 SMNVEV come from the germline V gene (reference sequence). The CDR3 is made up of 14 amino acids. The CDR3 loop reads CASSLWGPGETQYF. The CDR3 nucleotides read TGTGCCAGCAGTTTATGGGGGCCGGGAGAGACCCAGTACTTC.

This clonotype was seen a handful of times. The chain joins TRBV12-3 or TRBV12-4 to TRBJ2-1; D possibly matches TRBD1 or TRBD2 (6 bases each). There are 14 residues in the CDR3. Trimming pared 7 bases from V and 8 bases from J, leaving 18 bases between. The CDR3 nucleotides are TGTGCCAGCAACTGGGGGCGGGGCCGGGATGAGCAGTTCTTC. It yields the protein CASNWGRGRDEQFF.

This chain links TRBV4-1 with TRBJ2-3; no reliable D call. Trimming shortened V by 0 bases and J by 5 bases, and 9 bases separated the two germline ends. This CDR3 region has 14 residues. CDR1 and CDR2 from the germline V gene are MGHRA and YSYEKL. This chain's CDR3 is CASSQESRVDTQYF. The DNA of the CDR3 is TGCGCCAGCAGCCAAGAATCAAGGGTAGATACGCAGTATTTT.

This chain connects TRBV2 to TRBJ2-7, with TRBD1 as a possible D gene (7 bases). The CDR3 is 12 residues long. Germline values: CDR1 SNHLY, CDR2 FYNNEI. V was cut by 10 bases and J by 7 bases, with 17 bases left in between. The CDR3 coding sequence is TGTGCCAAAGGACAGGCGGGACTTGAGCAGTACGTC. This encodes CAKGQAGLEQYV.

This clonotype was seen a few times. The CDR3 loop reads CASSTRAVGAGNTGELFF. The CDR3 nucleotides read TGTGCCAGCAGTACCCGGGCAGTCGGGGCGGGGAACACCGGGGAGCTGTTTTTT. This chain links TRBV6-2 or TRBV6-3 with TRBJ2-2; the D call may be TRBD1 or TRBD2 (5 bases each). Germline-derived CDR1 and CDR2 are MNHEY and SVGEGT. This CDR3 region has 18 residues. V lost 5 bases, J lost 1 base, and 20 bases lay in between.